What follows are 6 T cell receptor beta chains derived from one specimen sequenced in a study of blood T cells in healthy people across ages (dated by TCRdb to 2014 to 2015). The library was made by 5' RACE. Sequencing used an Illumina HiSeq 2500. A second roughly 6 to 11 cycle PCR used a sample-barcoded 5' primer and a J-beta primer mix. TCRdb applied fastp at Q25 and MiXCR to the public reads, then kept only in-frame beta chains. Each CDR3 protein appears once, grouped with its most common genes and DNA. The sample profile shows 1.5 million to 2 million distinct CDR3 sequences; about 50% of them were found once. The top ten constitute over 2% of the sample. Sequenced sample: blood. These receptors came from a woman aged 40 to 50 in good health.

This chain connects TRBV6-4 to TRBJ1-2; D ambiguous. The ends were cut back, 3 bases at V and 7 bases at J, with 12 bases in the middle. CDR3 size: 13 residues. Per germline, CDR1 MRHNA and CDR2 SNTAGT. The CDR3 DNA sequence: TGTGCCAGCAGTGAAGTTTCGGGTAGTGGCTACACCTTC. Amino acid sequence: CASSEVSGSGYTF.

This clonotype appeared a few times. This chain connects TRBV5-1 to TRBJ2-1; perhaps D is TRBD1 or TRBD2 (5 bases each). Trimming cost V 5 bases and J 1 base, with 13 bases left between them. Looked up from germline, CDR1 is SGHRS and CDR2 is YFSETQ. This CDR3 has 15 amino acids. CDR3 protein: CASSYGGVSYNEQFF. For the CDR3, the DNA is TGCGCCAGCAGTTATGGGGGAGTGTCCTACAATGAGCAGTTCTTC.

Only a few counts were recorded for this clonotype. V and J are TRBV5-4 and TRBJ2-6; tentatively, D is TRBD2 (6 bases). From germline, CDR1 is SGHNT and CDR2 YYREEE (reference sequence). V dropped 2 bases and J dropped 4 bases, with 19 bases sitting between them. CDR3 length: 18 amino acids. The DNA of the CDR3 is TGTGCCAGCAGCTTTCCCGGGACTCCTCTATCCGGGGCCAACGTCCTGACTTTC. It encodes CASSFPGTPLSGANVLTF.

The V and J genes are TRBV10-3 and TRBJ2-4; TRBD1 agrees at 8 bases. The J call may be mistaken, given a closer DNA end match to TRBJ2-7. Germline V lookup: CDR1 ENHRY, CDR2 SYGVKD. CDR3 length: 15 residues. The CDR3 region is CAISDFGQGGYEQYF. The CDR3 region has the DNA TGTGCCATCAGTGATTTTGGACAGGGTGGGTACGAGCAGTACTTC.

This chain links TRBV20-1 with TRBJ2-4, with D hard to call. The closer fit of TRBJ2-5 to the DNA end suggests the J call may be wrong. CDR1 DFQATT and CDR2 SNEGSKA come from the germline V gene (reference sequence). The CDR3 contains 13 residues. The CDR3 loop reads CSARDWQQETQYF. CDR3 nucleotides: TGCAGTGCTAGAGATTGGCAGCAAGAGACCCAGTACTTC.

V and J are TRBV7-2 and TRBJ2-2; 11 bases map to TRBD2. V shed 5 bases, J shed 5 bases, and the junction held 7 bases outside the gene matches. The CDR3 length is 16 residues. The germline V gene has CDR1 SGHTA and CDR2 FQGNSA. CDR3 sequence: CASSPRLAGLTGELFF. The CDR3 DNA follows: TGTGCCAGCAGCCCTAGACTAGCGGGGCTGACCGGGGAGCTGTTTTTT.